The entry that follows covers one TCR beta chain sequence. Its target is not known. The junction does not match germline at one end; this may be a read error. This sample was taken from a study of T cell responses to AZD1222 COVID-19 vaccine. Whole-study results and caveats: The CD4 TCRs associated with vaccination extended across spike and predominated at 160-218 and 743-854. Elevations in Spike-specific TCR breadth and depth followed administration of two AZD1222 doses.

Assay used: immunoSEQ multiplex PCR; TCRdb lists only in-frame clones, some missing. Of roughly 80,000 clones in the sample, approximately 90% were seen once. The CDR3 runs to 15 residues. Per germline, CDR1 SGHTA and CDR2 FQGNSA. The V and J genes are TRBV7-2 and TRBJ2-1; TRBD2 agrees at 8 bases. This TCR derives from an adult in good health. Specimen: peripheral blood, collected on day 0 of AZD1222 vaccination. The CDR3: CASSLAGTSYNEQFF. The CDR3 DNA reads TGTGCCAGCAGCCTAGCGGGCACCTCCTACAATGAGCAGTTCTTC.